This T cell receptor beta chain derives from a study of blood T cells in healthy people across ages. Broader study findings: Aged donors had fewer naive CD4+ cells and lower diversity than long-lived donors. Diversity was estimated from one million T cells, and these estimates were considered underestimates.

A second PCR of 7 to 11 cycles used a sample-barcoded 5' primer and a J-beta primer mix. TCRdb independently ran MiXCR on the 5' RACE reads; one entry per CDR3 protein. The table records approximately 1.5 million distinct CDR3 sequences, about 32% of them present only once. With regard to this clonotype: The antigen remains unidentified.

The source of this sequence is a woman aged 25 to 39 in good health. Source material: blood.

The CDR3 sequence: CASSLLPNYNEQFF. CDR3 bases: TGTGCCAGCAGCTTATTACCGAACTACAATGAGCAGTTCTTC. The chain recombines TRBV7-2 with TRBJ2-1; D is ambiguous. Trimming took 2 bases from V and 3 from J, leaving 8 bases between them. The germline V gene has CDR1 SGHTA and CDR2 FQGNSA. The CDR3 spans 14 residues.